The 15 T cell receptor beta chains reported below all come from one sample, sequenced in a study of T cell repertoires in cytomegalovirus infection. TCRdb reprocessed the reads via MiXCR and lists one record per CDR3 protein. The sample holds nearly 700,000 distinct CDR3 sequences; about 33% are singletons and the top ten take approximately 18%. No antigen has been assigned to these receptors. The starting material was cultured PBMCs, obtained from culture after CMV antigen stimulation. The receptors originated from a human donor in good health (CMV status not recorded). Some clones in this sample may be carry-over from other donors' samples.

This clonotype was seen a few times. J is TRBJ2-7 and V is TRBV20-1; D unresolved. The CDR3 is 15 amino acids. V lost 5 bases, J lost 3 bases, and 20 bases lay in between. CDR1 and CDR2 (germline): DFQATT, SNEGSKA (reference sequence). CDR3 DNA: TGCAGTGCTCGTGCTTCGATGTGGGGAATCTACGAGCAGTACTTC. Protein sequence: CSARASMWGIYEQYF.

There are a few counts of this clonotype. The CDR3 DNA reads TGCAGTGCTAGGGTGTACCAAGAGACCCAGTACTTC. It specifies CSARVYQETQYF. The J gene is TRBJ2-5, the V gene TRBV20-1; D gene uncertain. CDR1 and CDR2 (germline): DFQATT, SNEGSKA (reference sequence). V gave up 3 bases and J gave up 0 bases, with 5 bases separating them. The CDR3 covers 12 residues.

This clonotype was counted a few times. The chain combines TRBV4-3 with TRBJ2-5; D is possibly TRBD2 (5 bases). This CDR3 comprises 15 residues. Germline loops: CDR1 LGHNA, CDR2 YSLEER. The germline V and J ends were trimmed by 4 bases and 1 base, with 13 bases remaining between them. CDR3 coding DNA: TGCGCCAGCAGCCCCTTAGCGAGTTCCCAAGAGACCCAGTACTTC. This sequence encodes CASSPLASSQETQYF.

This CDR3 reads CASSTPDNSPLHF. The DNA for the CDR3 is TGTGCCAGCAGCACCCCCGATAATTCACCCCTCCACTTT. The chain uses TRBV5-4 and TRBJ1-6; D unclear. Germline V gene sequence: CDR1 SGHNT, CDR2 YYREEE (reference sequence). The V gene lost 4 bases and the J gene lost 5 bases, with 7 bases spanning the gap. This CDR3 region has 13 residues.

Regarding this clonotype: One junction end disagrees with the germline gene, perhaps due to a read error. V is TRBV7-7 and J is TRBJ2-2; TRBD2 agrees at 12 bases. CDR3 length: 17 residues. CDR1 is SSHAT, CDR2 FNYEAQ, per germline (reference sequence). In nucleotides, the CDR3 is TGTGCTAGCAGCCGTCTGACTAGCGGGAGTGTAACCGGGGAGCTGTTTTTT. Its protein product is CASSRLTSGSVTGELFF.

This chain links TRBV28 with TRBJ1-6, with D uncertain. This CDR3 is 14 amino acids long. V lost 10 bases, J lost 6 bases, and 16 bases lay in between. Germline assignment: CDR1 MDHEN and CDR2 SYDVKM. The CDR3 sequence: CATKKPPPNSPLHF. The CDR3 DNA follows: TGTGCCACCAAAAAACCACCGCCTAATTCACCCCTCCACTTT.

This clonotype has a handful of counts. The chain combines TRBV9 with TRBJ2-3; 8 nucleotides align to TRBD2. Looked up from germline, CDR1 is SGDLS and CDR2 is YYNGEE. V shed 0 bases, J shed 6 bases, and the junction held 0 bases outside the gene matches. CDR3 length: 13 amino acids. CDR3 region: CASSVERGDTQYF. The CDR3 DNA reads as TGTGCCAGCAGCGTAGAGCGGGGGGATACGCAGTATTTT. Complete variable domain (other parts from reference TRBV9 and TRBJ2-3): DSGVTQTPKHLITATGQRVTLRCSPRSGDLSVYWYQQSLDQGLQFLIQYYNGEERAKGNILERFSAQQFPDLHSELNLSSLELGDSALYFCASSVERGDTQYFGPGTRLTVL.

V gene TRBV5-5 combines with J gene TRBJ2-2; weak D call: TRBD2 (5 bases). Germline V lookup: CDR1 SGHKS, CDR2 YYEKEE (reference sequence). This CDR3 has 15 residues. V lost 1 base to trimming and J lost 3 bases, with 10 bases between them. CDR3 loop: CASSLTRRYTGELFF. The CDR3 DNA reads as TGTGCCAGCAGCTTGACTAGGCGGTACACCGGGGAGCTGTTTTTT.

The genes are TRBV12-3 or TRBV12-4 and TRBJ2-1, with 11 bases matching TRBD2. The CDR3 has 15 amino acids. Losses at the gene ends were 6 bases for V and 4 bases for J; bases not matched to a gene: 5. The CDR3 sequence is CASRLAGDPYNEQFF. The CDR3, as DNA: TGTGCCAGCAGACTAGCGGGAGATCCTTACAATGAGCAGTTCTTC.

There are many counts of this clonotype. The chain couples TRBV7-2 to TRBJ1-2, with a weak D call TRBD1 (6 bases). The ends were cut back, 5 bases at V and 0 bases at J, with 10 bases in the middle. The CDR3 contains 14 residues. Germline V gene sequence: CDR1 SGHTA, CDR2 FQGNSA. CDR3 bases: TGTGCCAGCAGCAGACAGGCCTCTAACTATGGCTACACCTTC. Amino acids: CASSRQASNYGYTF.

This clonotype has only a few counts. The chain uses TRBV20-1 and TRBJ2-4, with D tentatively TRBD1 (6 bases). Germline V CDR1 and CDR2: DFQATT, SNEGSKA (reference sequence). Trimming took off 6 bases at V and 2 bases at J, with 11 bases between the two ends. This CDR3 is built from 13 residues. This chain's CDR3 is CSARRGSKNIQYF. In DNA form, the CDR3 reads TGCAGTGCCCGTAGGGGGTCCAAAAACATTCAGTACTTC.

This clonotype was observed once. J is TRBJ1-1 and V is TRBV12-3 or TRBV12-4; the D is unclear. Trimming pared 6 bases from V and 6 bases from J, leaving 17 bases between. This CDR3 region has 14 residues. The CDR3 nucleotides are TGTGCCAGCAGCATATCAGACGGGTTCTCTGAAGCTTTCTTT. This sequence encodes CASSISDGFSEAFF.

The chain links TRBV19 to TRBJ2-2, with 9 bases identical to TRBD2. The J segment lost 0 bases and the V segment lost 7 bases, leaving 3 bases of the junction unmatched. Germline V CDR1 and CDR2: LNHDA, SQIVND (reference sequence). CDR3 length equals 15 residues. The CDR3 DNA follows: TGTGCCAGTACTCGGACTAGCGCGAACACCGGGGAGCTGTTTTTT. Protein product: CASTRTSANTGELFF.

V gene TRBV6-1 combines with J gene TRBJ2-1; the match to TRBD1 covers 7 bases. This CDR3 is built from 14 residues. Germline assignment: CDR1 MNHNS and CDR2 SASEGT. The trim removed 2 bases at V and 6 bases at J, leaving 4 bases unmatched. CDR3 in DNA: TGTGCCAGCAGTGAAACACAGGGGTCCAATGAGCAGTTCTTC. Protein: CASSETQGSNEQFF.

V gene TRBV5-1 combines with J gene TRBJ1-5; D is possibly TRBD1 (5 bases). V was cut by 0 bases and J by 4 bases, with 11 bases left in between. Germline V gene sequence: CDR1 SGHRS, CDR2 YFSETQ. The CDR3 has 15 residues. The CDR3 is CASSLGSGMNQPQHF. In nucleotides, the CDR3 is TGCGCCAGCAGCTTGGGATCAGGGATGAATCAGCCCCAGCATTTT.